The sequence of this T cell receptor beta chain was determined in a study of neurological immune-mediated disorders. This clonotype appeared many times. The antigen remains undetermined. The V end lost 1 base, the J end lost 4 bases, and 11 bases lay between the germline ends. The CDR3 is 14 residues long. Germline CDR1 and CDR2: SGHRS and YFSETQ. 5'RACE with 10-nucleotide random UMIs generated the cDNA. TCRdb used MiXCR to reprocess the 5' RACE reads, holding one entry per CDR3 protein. The table shows more than 70,000 distinct CDR3 sequences, with approximately 17% occurring only once. Points from the study as a whole: TCR-beta repertoires seemed private in all groups, with no expanded CDR3 amino acid sequences shared.

This TCR derives from a woman aged 35 to 49 in good health. Sequencing was performed on PBMCs. The chain couples TRBV5-1 to TRBJ1-2, with a possible D match to TRBD1 (6 bases). DNA for the CDR3: TGCGCCAGCAGCTTGACCTCGGGGGCCTATGGCTACACCTTC. This encodes CASSLTSGAYGYTF.